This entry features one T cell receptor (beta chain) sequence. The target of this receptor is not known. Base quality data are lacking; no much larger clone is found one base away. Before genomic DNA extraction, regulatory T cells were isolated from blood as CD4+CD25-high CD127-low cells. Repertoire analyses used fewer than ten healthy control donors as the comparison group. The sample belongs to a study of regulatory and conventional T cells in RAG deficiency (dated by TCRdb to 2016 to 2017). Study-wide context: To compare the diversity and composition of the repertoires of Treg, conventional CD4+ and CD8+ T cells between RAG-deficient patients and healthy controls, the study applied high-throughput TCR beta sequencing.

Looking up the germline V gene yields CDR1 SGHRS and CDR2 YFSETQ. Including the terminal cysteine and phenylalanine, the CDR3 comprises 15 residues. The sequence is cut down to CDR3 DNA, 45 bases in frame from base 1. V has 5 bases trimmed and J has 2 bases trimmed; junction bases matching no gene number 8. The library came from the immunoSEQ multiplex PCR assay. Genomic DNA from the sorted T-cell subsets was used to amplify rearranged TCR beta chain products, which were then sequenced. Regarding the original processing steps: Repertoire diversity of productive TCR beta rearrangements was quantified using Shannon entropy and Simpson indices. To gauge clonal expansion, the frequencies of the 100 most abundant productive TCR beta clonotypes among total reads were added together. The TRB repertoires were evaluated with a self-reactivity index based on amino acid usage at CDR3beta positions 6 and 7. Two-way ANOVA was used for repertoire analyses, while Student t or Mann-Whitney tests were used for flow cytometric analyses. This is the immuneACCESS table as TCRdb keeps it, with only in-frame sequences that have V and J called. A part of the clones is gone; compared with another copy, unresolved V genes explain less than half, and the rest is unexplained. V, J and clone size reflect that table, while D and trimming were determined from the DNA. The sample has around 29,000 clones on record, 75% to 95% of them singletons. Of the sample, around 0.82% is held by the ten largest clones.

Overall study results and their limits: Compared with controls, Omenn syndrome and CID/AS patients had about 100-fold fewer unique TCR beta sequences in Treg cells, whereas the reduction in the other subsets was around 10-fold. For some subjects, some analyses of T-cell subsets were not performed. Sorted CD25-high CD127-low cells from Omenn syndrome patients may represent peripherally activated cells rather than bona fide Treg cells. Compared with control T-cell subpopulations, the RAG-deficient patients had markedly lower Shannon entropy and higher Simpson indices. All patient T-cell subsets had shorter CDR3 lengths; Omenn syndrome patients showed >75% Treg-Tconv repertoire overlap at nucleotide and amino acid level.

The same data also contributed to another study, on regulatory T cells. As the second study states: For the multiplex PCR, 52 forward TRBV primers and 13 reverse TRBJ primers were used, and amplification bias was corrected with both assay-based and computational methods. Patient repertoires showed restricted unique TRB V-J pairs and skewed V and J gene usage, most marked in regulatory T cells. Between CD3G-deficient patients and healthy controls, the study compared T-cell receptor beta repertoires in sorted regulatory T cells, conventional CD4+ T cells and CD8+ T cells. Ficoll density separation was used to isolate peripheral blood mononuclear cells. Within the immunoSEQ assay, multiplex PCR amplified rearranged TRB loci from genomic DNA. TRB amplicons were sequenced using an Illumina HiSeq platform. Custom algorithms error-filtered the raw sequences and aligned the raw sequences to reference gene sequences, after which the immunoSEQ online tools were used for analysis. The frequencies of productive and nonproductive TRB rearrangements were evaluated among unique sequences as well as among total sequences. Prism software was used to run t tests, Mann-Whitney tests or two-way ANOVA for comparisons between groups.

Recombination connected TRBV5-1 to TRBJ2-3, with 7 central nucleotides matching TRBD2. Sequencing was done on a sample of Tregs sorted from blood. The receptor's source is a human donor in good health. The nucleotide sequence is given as TGCGCCAGCAGTATACTAGCGCCTCTCACAGATACGCAGTATTTT. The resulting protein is CASSILAPLTDTQYF.